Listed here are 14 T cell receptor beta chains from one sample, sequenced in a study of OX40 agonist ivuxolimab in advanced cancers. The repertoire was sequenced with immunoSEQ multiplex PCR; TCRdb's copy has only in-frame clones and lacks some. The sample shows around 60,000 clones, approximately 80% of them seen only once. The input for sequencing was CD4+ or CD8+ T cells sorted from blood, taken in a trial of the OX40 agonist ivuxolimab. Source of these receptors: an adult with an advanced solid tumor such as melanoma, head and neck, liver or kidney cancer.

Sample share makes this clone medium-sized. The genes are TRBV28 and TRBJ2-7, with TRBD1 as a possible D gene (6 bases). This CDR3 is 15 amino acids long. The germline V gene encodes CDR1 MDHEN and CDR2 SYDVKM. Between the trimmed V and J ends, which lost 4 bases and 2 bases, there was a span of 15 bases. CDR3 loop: CASSSGQTWAYEQYF. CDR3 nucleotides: TGTGCCAGCAGTTCAGGACAGACCTGGGCCTACGAGCAGTACTTC.

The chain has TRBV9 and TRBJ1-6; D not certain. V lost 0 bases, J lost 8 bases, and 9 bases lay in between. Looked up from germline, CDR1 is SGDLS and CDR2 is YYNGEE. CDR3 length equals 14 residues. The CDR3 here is CASSVASYDSPLHF. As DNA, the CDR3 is TGTGCCAGCAGCGTAGCGAGTTATGATTCACCCCTCCACTTT.

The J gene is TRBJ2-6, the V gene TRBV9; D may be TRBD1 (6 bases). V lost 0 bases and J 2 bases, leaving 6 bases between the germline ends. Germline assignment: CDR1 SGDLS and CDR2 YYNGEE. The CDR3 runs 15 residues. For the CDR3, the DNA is TGTGCCAGCAGCGTAGGGGGGCCTGGGGCCAACGTCCTGACTTTC. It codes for CASSVGGPGANVLTF.

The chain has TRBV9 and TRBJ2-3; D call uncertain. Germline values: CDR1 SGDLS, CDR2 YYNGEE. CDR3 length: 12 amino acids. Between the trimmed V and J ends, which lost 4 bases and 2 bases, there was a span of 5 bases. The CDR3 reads CASSPYTDTQYF. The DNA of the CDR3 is TGTGCCAGCAGCCCCTACACAGATACGCAGTATTTT.

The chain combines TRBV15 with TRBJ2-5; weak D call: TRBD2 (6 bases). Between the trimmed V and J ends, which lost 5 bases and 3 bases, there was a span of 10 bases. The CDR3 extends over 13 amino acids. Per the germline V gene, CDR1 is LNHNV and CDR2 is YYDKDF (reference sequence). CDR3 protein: CATSGGLKETQYF. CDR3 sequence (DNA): TGTGCCACCAGCGGGGGACTTAAAGAGACCCAGTACTTC.

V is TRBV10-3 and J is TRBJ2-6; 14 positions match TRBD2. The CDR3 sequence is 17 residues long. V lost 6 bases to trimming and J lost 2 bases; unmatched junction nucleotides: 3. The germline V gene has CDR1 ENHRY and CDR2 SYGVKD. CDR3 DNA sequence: TGTGCCATCAGGGGGACTAGCGGGGGAACTGGGGCCAACGTCCTGACTTTC. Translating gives CAIRGTSGGTGANVLTF.

This CDR3 is CACREDEFGEQFF. CDR3 DNA sequence: TGTGCCTGCCGCGAGGACGAGTTTGGTGAGCAGTTCTTC. V gene TRBV30 combines with J gene TRBJ2-1; D ambiguous. The CDR3 length is 13 residues. Germline CDR1 GTSNPN, CDR2 SVGIG (reference sequence). The V and J ends lost 6 bases and 9 bases respectively, with 18 bases between them.

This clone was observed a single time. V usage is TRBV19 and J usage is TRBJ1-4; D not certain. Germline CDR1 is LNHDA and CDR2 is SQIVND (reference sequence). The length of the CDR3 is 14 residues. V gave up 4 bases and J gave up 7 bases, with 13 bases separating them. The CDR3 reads CASSTPSGVEKLFF. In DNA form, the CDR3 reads TGTGCCAGTAGTACGCCCAGCGGGGTTGAAAAACTGTTTTTT.

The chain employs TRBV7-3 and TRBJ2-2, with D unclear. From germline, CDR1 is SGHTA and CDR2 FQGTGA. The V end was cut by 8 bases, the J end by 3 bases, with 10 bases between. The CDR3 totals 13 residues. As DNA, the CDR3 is TGTGCCAGCTCTCCAGGCGACACCGGGGAGCTGTTTTTT. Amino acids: CASSPGDTGELFF.

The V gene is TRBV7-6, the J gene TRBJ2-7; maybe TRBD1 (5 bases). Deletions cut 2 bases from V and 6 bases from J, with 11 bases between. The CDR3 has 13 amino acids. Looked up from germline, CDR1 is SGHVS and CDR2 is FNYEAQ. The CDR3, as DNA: TGTGCCAGCAGCTTAAGTACCCAGGGCGAGCAGTACTTC. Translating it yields CASSLSTQGEQYF.

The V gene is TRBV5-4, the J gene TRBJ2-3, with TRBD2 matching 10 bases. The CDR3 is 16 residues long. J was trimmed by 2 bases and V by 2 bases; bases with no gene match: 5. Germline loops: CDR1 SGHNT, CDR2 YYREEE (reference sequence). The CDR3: CASSFLAGVNTDTQYF. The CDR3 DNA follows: TGTGCCAGCAGCTTTCTAGCGGGGGTGAACACAGATACGCAGTATTTT.

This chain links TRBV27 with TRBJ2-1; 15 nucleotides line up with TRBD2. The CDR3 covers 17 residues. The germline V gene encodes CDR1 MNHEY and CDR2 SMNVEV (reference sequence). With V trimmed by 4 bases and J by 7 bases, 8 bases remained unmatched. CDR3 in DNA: TGTGCCAGCAGTTCCCCCGGACTAGCGGGAGGGAAAAATGAGCAGTTCTTC. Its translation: CASSSPGLAGGKNEQFF.

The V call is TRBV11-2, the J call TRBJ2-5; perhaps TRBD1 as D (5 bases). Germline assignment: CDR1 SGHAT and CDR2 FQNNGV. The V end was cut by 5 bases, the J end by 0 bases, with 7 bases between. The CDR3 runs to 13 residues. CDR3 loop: CASSLDNQETQYF. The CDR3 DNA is TGTGCCAGCAGCCTGGACAACCAAGAGACCCAGTACTTC.

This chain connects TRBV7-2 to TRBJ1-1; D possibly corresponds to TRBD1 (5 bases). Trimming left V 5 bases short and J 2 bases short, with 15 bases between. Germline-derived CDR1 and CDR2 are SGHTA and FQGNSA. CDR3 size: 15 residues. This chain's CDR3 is CASSVTGPGNTEAFF. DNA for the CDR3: TGTGCCAGCAGCGTTACGGGACCGGGAAACACTGAAGCTTTCTTT.